This T cell receptor (beta chain) was recovered during a study of blood T cell repertoires in COVID-19 (dated by TCRdb to 2018 to 2021). Regarding the complete study: The collaborator samples originated in the United States, Italy and Spain and spanned the acute and convalescent phases of COVID-19. Where available, HLA class I and class II types were obtained from metadata supplied by the sample provider rather than from assay-based typing. The prospective study material was composed of cDNA or gDNA derived from T cells, B-cell-depleted T cells, or PBMCs. The samples were drawn from the first 160 participants of the ongoing ImmuneRACE study and from 950 to 1,500 subjects provided by 6 global collaborators. The dataset comprised deeply sampled blood TCRbeta repertoires from subjects exposed to, actively infected with, or recovered from COVID-19. The repertoires were released in a freely available public database meant as a resource for research on the immune response to SARS-CoV-2. Nearly every sample came with metadata listing a de-identified subject ID, COVID-19 status, age in years and sex.

In Seattle, one collaborating source enrolled patients while the infection was active and tracked those patients longitudinally over the course of disease. The collaborating institutions used their own protocols to collect whole blood in K2EDTA tubes. For TCRbeta analysis, collaborators shipped samples as frozen whole blood, isolated PBMCs, or DNA extracted from either of those sample types. In the germline V gene, CDR1 corresponds to MDHEN and CDR2 to SYDVKM. Trimming takes 1 base from V and 7 bases from J, and the germline ends sit 11 bases apart. From its cysteine to its phenylalanine, the CDR3 spans 14 amino acids. The kept DNA is CDR3 alone, 42 bases in frame from the first base. Comments on this clone: What this receptor recognizes is not known. Base qualities are not recorded, but no much larger clone differs from it by a single base.

Results the study describes overall, beyond this receptor: Clinical and demographic metadata were provided uncurated, with the amount varying by source and participant.

The immunoSEQ Assay, a bias-controlled multiplex PCR, was used to amplify TCRbeta CDR3 regions from genomic DNA. On the authors' methods: The number of nucleated cells in each sample was estimated from the amplification of reference gene primers within the assay. To quantify the absolute abundance of each unique TCRbeta CDR3 rearrangement, sequence reads were collapsed and filtered. Productive Simpson clonality was computed per sample as the square root of Simpson's diversity index over productive rearrangements. As stored in TCRdb, this immuneACCESS dataset retains in-frame rearrangements with V and J assigned. A fraction of the clones does not appear; measured against another copy, unresolved V genes explain less than half of the discrepancy, and the remainder lacks a known reason. The V and J calls and the clone size are those of that table, but D and trimming were determined from the DNA. The sample includes 55,000 to 65,000 clones, with roughly nine tenths observed a single time. The ten largest clones add up to more than 40% of the sample.

Recombination joined TRBV28 with TRBJ2-1, and possibly TRBD2, on 6 matching bases. The clonotype originates from a woman aged 55-69 years with COVID-19, enrolled during active disease. Input material: peripheral blood. The CDR3 region reads CASSLFLARNEQFF. The nucleotide sequence reads TGTGCCAGCAGTTTATTCCTAGCGCGAAATGAGCAGTTCTTC.